A single sample is the source of the 28 T cell receptor beta chains below, sequenced in a study of OX40 agonist ivuxolimab in advanced cancers. Produced via immunoSEQ multiplex PCR; TCRdb's table is partial and in-frame only. This repertoire shows approximately 37,000 clones, around 83% found once; its top ten account for 1.8%. The material sequenced was CD4+ or CD8+ T cells sorted from blood, taken in a trial of the OX40 agonist ivuxolimab. These TCRs come from an adult with an advanced solid tumor such as melanoma, head and neck, liver or kidney cancer.

This clone was observed once. This rearrangement joins TRBV27 to TRBJ1-5; D call uncertain. CDR3 length: 14 residues. V lost 5 bases and J lost 2, with 10 bases in between. Germline CDR1 is MNHEY and CDR2 is SMNVEV (reference sequence). The CDR3: CASSPLGGNQPQHF. The CDR3 DNA reads TGTGCCAGCAGTCCGCTAGGAGGCAATCAGCCCCAGCATTTT.

V and J are TRBV10-2 and TRBJ1-5; 9 bases agree with TRBD1. This CDR3 spans 16 amino acids. The V gene's germline CDR1 is WSHSY and CDR2 SAAADI. The junction had 6 bases not matched to a gene; V was cut back by 4 bases and J by 2 bases. DNA of the CDR3: TGCGCCAGCAGTGGGGGGACAGGGAGGCGCAATCAGCCCCAGCATTTT. Amino acid sequence: CASSGGTGRRNQPQHF.

The CDR3 nucleotides are TGTGCCAGCAGAGACAGGGATAACACCGGGGAGCTGTTTTTT. It translates to CASRDRDNTGELFF. The gene calls are TRBV25-1 and TRBJ2-2; TRBD1 matches 7 bases. Trimming removed 6 bases from V and 2 bases from J; junction bases left unmatched: 3. Germline-derived CDR1 and CDR2 are MGHDK and SYGVNS. The CDR3 runs to 14 residues.

Within the sample, this clone is medium-sized. The DNA of the CDR3 is TGTGCCAGCTCACCAGGGACCCAGGGGACCGGGGAGCTGTTTTTT. It encodes CASSPGTQGTGELFF. The chain uses TRBV18 and TRBJ2-2; maybe TRBD1 (6 bases). Germline CDR1 and CDR2: KGHSH and LQKENI. This CDR3 spans 15 amino acids. The V gene lost 2 bases and the J gene lost 5 bases, with 12 bases spanning the gap. Complete variable domain (other parts from reference TRBV18 and TRBJ2-2): NAGVMQNPRHLVRRRGQEARLRCSPMKGHSHVYWYRQLPEEGLKFMVYLQKENIIDESGMPKERFSAEFPKEGPSILRIQQVVRGDSAAYFCASSPGTQGTGELFFGEGSRLTVL.

By sample fraction, this clone is medium-sized. The rearrangement joins TRBV28 to TRBJ1-5; 7 positions agree with TRBD1. The CDR3 is made up of 15 amino acids. Germline V gene lookup returns CDR1 MDHEN and CDR2 SYDVKM. J lost 1 base, V lost 8 bases, and 8 bases had no gene match. CDR3 sequence reads: CASGSGGQSNQPQHF. As DNA, the CDR3 is TGTGCCAGCGGATCAGGGGGGCAGAGCAATCAGCCCCAGCATTTT.

This clone was recorded a few times. J is TRBJ1-1 and V is TRBV10-3; D ambiguous. CDR1 ENHRY and CDR2 SYGVKD come from the germline V gene. V was trimmed by 8 bases and J by 1 base, leaving 11 bases between them. The CDR3 covers 13 residues. CDR3 DNA sequence: TGTGCCATCCGGGGAACGGGGAACACTGAAGCTTTCTTT. It is translated as CAIRGTGNTEAFF.

CDR3 protein: CASSPWAGQATGELFF. In DNA form, the CDR3 reads TGTGCCAGCAGCCCCTGGGCGGGGCAGGCCACCGGGGAGCTGTTTTTT. The chain uses TRBV9 and TRBJ2-2; tentatively, D is TRBD2 (6 bases). The V gene lost 4 bases and the J gene lost 4 bases, with 17 bases spanning the gap. The CDR3 is 16 amino acids. Looked up from germline, CDR1 is SGDLS and CDR2 is YYNGEE. Looking up the rest from reference TRBV9 and TRBJ2-2 gives the full variable domain: DSGVTQTPKHLITATGQRVTLRCSPRSGDLSVYWYQQSLDQGLQFLIQYYNGEERAKGNILERFSAQQFPDLHSELNLSSLELGDSALYFCASSPWAGQATGELFFGEGSRLTVL.

The V gene is TRBV18, the J gene TRBJ2-4; D might be TRBD1 (5 bases). Trimming removed 1 base at V and 1 base at J, with 8 bases between. The V gene's germline CDR1 is KGHSH and CDR2 LQKENI. This CDR3 is built from 15 residues. CDR3 region: CASSPRSGAKNIQYF. The CDR3 DNA reads as TGTGCCAGCTCACCACGTTCAGGGGCCAAAAACATTCAGTACTTC.

The chain recombines TRBV2 with TRBJ2-7; 11 bases map to TRBD2. The CDR3 contains 17 residues. Trimming took 3 bases from V and 0 from J; bases not matched to a gene: 7. Germline V gene lookup returns CDR1 SNHLY and CDR2 FYNNEI. For the CDR3, the DNA is TGTGCCAGCAGTGATTTACTAGCGGGAGTCAGCTCCTACGAGCAGTACTTC. Encoded protein: CASSDLLAGVSSYEQYF. Drawing the rest from reference TRBV2 and TRBJ2-7, the complete variable domain is EPEVTQTPSHQVTQMGQEVILRCVPISNHLYFYWYRQILGQKVEFLVSFYNNEISEKSEIFDDQFSVERPDGSNFTLKIRSTKLEDSAMYFCASSDLLAGVSSYEQYFGPGTRLTVT.

The chain is built from TRBV7-2 and TRBJ1-6; D remains ambiguous. The CDR3 has 13 residues. From germline, CDR1 is SGHTA and CDR2 FQGNSA. V was shortened by 4 bases and J by 8 bases, with 9 bases between the two germline ends. The CDR3 here is CASSSRQDSPLHF. The DNA of the CDR3 is TGTGCCAGCAGCTCTCGCCAGGATTCACCCCTCCACTTT. Filled out from reference TRBV7-2 and TRBJ1-6, the complete variable domain reads GAGVSQSPSNKVTEKGKDVELRCDPISGHTALYWYRQSLGQGLEFLIYFQGNSAPDKSGLPSDRFSAERTGGSVSTLTIQRTQQEDSAVYLCASSSRQDSPLHFGNGTRLTVT.

The rearrangement uses TRBV11-2 and TRBJ1-1; TRBD1 agrees at 8 bases. CDR3 length: 14 amino acids. The V gene end was trimmed by 5 bases and the J gene end by 1 base; junction bases not matched to a gene: 3. Per the germline V gene, CDR1 is SGHAT and CDR2 is FQNNGV. In DNA form, the CDR3 reads TGTGCCAGCAGCGGGGACAGGCAGAACACTGAAGCTTTCTTT. Translated: CASSGDRQNTEAFF.

The chain couples TRBV28 to TRBJ1-5, with D unclear. With 6 bases removed from V and 6 bases from J, the gap between germline ends came to 18 bases. CDR1 MDHEN and CDR2 SYDVKM come from the germline V gene. This CDR3 has 15 residues. CDR3 sequence: CASSPARLRGQPQHF. The DNA for the CDR3 is TGTGCCAGCAGCCCCGCACGACTCCGGGGTCAGCCCCAGCATTTT.

CDR3 sequence (DNA): TGCGCCAGCAGGGTTGGGAGCACAGATACGCAGTATTTT. As protein: CASRVGSTDTQYF. The chain couples TRBV5-1 to TRBJ2-3; D gene ambiguous. Germline CDR1 is SGHRS and CDR2 is YFSETQ. The CDR3 is 13 amino acids. V dropped 5 bases and J dropped 0 bases, with 7 bases sitting between them.

V and J are TRBV6-5 and TRBJ1-4; possibly TRBD1 for D (5 bases). V lost 6 bases and J 10 bases, leaving 21 bases between the germline ends. Germline values: CDR1 MNHEY, CDR2 SVGAGI. The CDR3 spans 15 residues. CDR3 DNA: TGTGCCAGCAGCCAACGGATCCAGGGCTTAGGAAAACTGTTTTTT. It yields the protein CASSQRIQGLGKLFF.

The chain joins TRBV5-4 to TRBJ2-7, with TRBD1 matching 8 bases. CDR3 length: 13 amino acids. Germline assignment: CDR1 SGHNT and CDR2 YYREEE (reference sequence). The V gene end was trimmed by 3 bases and the J gene end by 3 bases; junction bases not matched to a gene: 2. CDR3 protein: CASSSTGVYEQYF. CDR3 DNA: TGTGCCAGCAGCTCGACAGGGGTCTACGAGCAGTACTTC.

This chain links TRBV6-1 with TRBJ1-2; TRBD1 is a possible D gene (6 bases). Germline CDR1 MNHNS, CDR2 SASEGT. V lost 2 bases and J lost 6, with 10 bases in between. The CDR3 is made up of 13 amino acids. CDR3 sequence (DNA): TGTGCCAGCAGTGAAAACAGGGCAGATGGCTACACCTTC. It is translated as CASSENRADGYTF.

This clone was seen more than once but under ten times. V and J are TRBV18 and TRBJ2-3; D remains ambiguous. From germline, CDR1 is KGHSH and CDR2 LQKENI. With 2 bases removed from V and 0 bases from J, the gap between germline ends came to 9 bases. This CDR3 region has 15 residues. The CDR3 sequence is CASSPTVGSTDTQYF. The CDR3 DNA reads TGTGCCAGCTCACCAACCGTGGGAAGCACAGATACGCAGTATTTT.

The chain uses TRBV21-1 and TRBJ1-1; the D call in the table, TRBD1, was not verified against the DNA. TRBV21-1 is listed as a pseudogene. The CDR3 consists of 16 residues. The CDR3, as DNA: TGTGCCAGCAGCACCCTCGACAGGAAACCCAACACTGAAGCTTTCTTT. Amino acids: CASSTLDRKPNTEAFF.

The genes are TRBV5-1 and TRBJ2-7, with TRBD1 as a possible D gene (6 bases). Looked up from germline, CDR1 is SGHRS and CDR2 is YFSETQ. Deletions cut 3 bases from V and 3 bases from J, with 10 bases between. The CDR3 has 13 residues. The CDR3 DNA follows: TGCGCCAGCAGCTCCGCGACAGGCTACGAGCAGTACTTC. This sequence encodes CASSSATGYEQYF.

This chain connects TRBV5-4 to TRBJ1-1; D not certain. This CDR3 has 15 residues. Germline V gene sequence: CDR1 SGHNT, CDR2 YYREEE (reference sequence). V was trimmed by 3 bases and J by 3 bases, leaving 15 bases between them. CDR3 sequence: CASSSRTNGDTEAFF. The CDR3 DNA reads TGTGCCAGCAGCTCCCGGACTAATGGGGACACTGAAGCTTTCTTT. Full variable domain (outside the CDR3, taken from reference TRBV5-4 and TRBJ1-1): ETGVTQSPTHLIKTRGQQVTLRCSSQSGHNTVSWYQQALGQGPQFIFQYYREEENGRGNFPPRFSGLQFPNYSSELNVNALELDDSALYLCASSSRTNGDTEAFFGQGTRLTVV.

The chain is built from TRBV7-2 and TRBJ2-1; 12 nucleotides line up with TRBD2. This CDR3 has 15 amino acids. With V trimmed by 5 bases and J by 5 bases, 4 bases remained unmatched. The germline V gene encodes CDR1 SGHTA and CDR2 FQGNSA. The CDR3 coding sequence is TGTGCCAGCAGCCAAACTAGCGGGGGGCACAATGAGCAGTTCTTC. As protein: CASSQTSGGHNEQFF. The variable domain in full, with the rest retrieved from reference TRBV7-2 and TRBJ2-1, is GAGVSQSPSNKVTEKGKDVELRCDPISGHTALYWYRQSLGQGLEFLIYFQGNSAPDKSGLPSDRFSAERTGGSVSTLTIQRTQQEDSAVYLCASSQTSGGHNEQFFGPGTRLTVL.

This chain uses TRBV19 with TRBJ1-5; D unclear. The CDR3 runs 13 residues. The V gene's germline CDR1 is LNHDA and CDR2 SQIVND (reference sequence). V was clipped by 7 bases and J by 5 bases, with 12 bases between them. The CDR3 DNA reads TGTGCCAGTACCAAAAACGAGGATCAGCCCCAGCATTTT. It yields the protein CASTKNEDQPQHF.

This CDR3 reads CASSLFGGLNEQFF. CDR3 in DNA: TGTGCCAGCAGCTTATTCGGGGGGCTGAATGAGCAGTTCTTC. This chain connects TRBV7-2 to TRBJ2-1, with a possible D match to TRBD2 (7 bases). Germline CDR1 and CDR2: SGHTA and FQGNSA. Trimming cost V 2 bases and J 7 bases, with 12 bases left between them. The CDR3 is 14 amino acids.

The genes are TRBV5-1 and TRBJ2-5; unclear D gene. The ends were cut back, 3 bases at V and 1 base at J, with 10 bases in the middle. The CDR3 is made up of 14 amino acids. CDR1 SGHRS and CDR2 YFSETQ come from the germline V gene. The CDR3 sequence: CASSSFLIQETQYF. Written as DNA, the CDR3 is TGCGCCAGCAGCTCCTTCCTCATCCAAGAGACCCAGTACTTC.

The V and J genes are TRBV10-2 and TRBJ1-6; TRBD1 matches 10 bases. Germline-derived CDR1 and CDR2 are WSHSY and SAAADI. This CDR3 has 14 residues. Trimming removed 4 bases from V and 9 bases from J; junction bases left unmatched: 3. In nucleotides, the CDR3 is TGCGCCAGCAGTGCGGGGACAGGGGTTTCACCCCTCCACTTT. Its protein product is CASSAGTGVSPLHF.

V usage is TRBV19 and J usage is TRBJ1-1; tentative D call: TRBD1 (5 bases). The CDR3 spans 13 residues. Per the germline V gene, CDR1 is LNHDA and CDR2 is SQIVND (reference sequence). V was clipped by 4 bases and J by 0 bases, with 6 bases between them. The DNA for the CDR3 is TGTGCCAGTAGTACGACAGTGAACACTGAAGCTTTCTTT. Its protein product is CASSTTVNTEAFF.

The chain uses TRBV6-5 and TRBJ2-1; 9 bases map to TRBD1. Looked up from germline, CDR1 is MNHEY and CDR2 is SVGAGI. The V gene end was trimmed by 5 bases and the J gene end by 8 bases; junction bases not matched to a gene: 7. The CDR3 covers 14 residues. CDR3 DNA: TGTGCCAGCAGTCTTGAACAGGGGGCTTATGAGCAGTTCTTC. Residues: CASSLEQGAYEQFF.

This chain uses TRBV21-1 with TRBJ2-1. TRBV21-1 counts as a pseudogene. CDR3 length equals 15 residues. Here the CDR3 reads CASSPNINAYNEQFF. In DNA, the CDR3 is TGTGCCAGCAGCCCCAATATTAACGCCTACAATGAGCAGTTCTTC.